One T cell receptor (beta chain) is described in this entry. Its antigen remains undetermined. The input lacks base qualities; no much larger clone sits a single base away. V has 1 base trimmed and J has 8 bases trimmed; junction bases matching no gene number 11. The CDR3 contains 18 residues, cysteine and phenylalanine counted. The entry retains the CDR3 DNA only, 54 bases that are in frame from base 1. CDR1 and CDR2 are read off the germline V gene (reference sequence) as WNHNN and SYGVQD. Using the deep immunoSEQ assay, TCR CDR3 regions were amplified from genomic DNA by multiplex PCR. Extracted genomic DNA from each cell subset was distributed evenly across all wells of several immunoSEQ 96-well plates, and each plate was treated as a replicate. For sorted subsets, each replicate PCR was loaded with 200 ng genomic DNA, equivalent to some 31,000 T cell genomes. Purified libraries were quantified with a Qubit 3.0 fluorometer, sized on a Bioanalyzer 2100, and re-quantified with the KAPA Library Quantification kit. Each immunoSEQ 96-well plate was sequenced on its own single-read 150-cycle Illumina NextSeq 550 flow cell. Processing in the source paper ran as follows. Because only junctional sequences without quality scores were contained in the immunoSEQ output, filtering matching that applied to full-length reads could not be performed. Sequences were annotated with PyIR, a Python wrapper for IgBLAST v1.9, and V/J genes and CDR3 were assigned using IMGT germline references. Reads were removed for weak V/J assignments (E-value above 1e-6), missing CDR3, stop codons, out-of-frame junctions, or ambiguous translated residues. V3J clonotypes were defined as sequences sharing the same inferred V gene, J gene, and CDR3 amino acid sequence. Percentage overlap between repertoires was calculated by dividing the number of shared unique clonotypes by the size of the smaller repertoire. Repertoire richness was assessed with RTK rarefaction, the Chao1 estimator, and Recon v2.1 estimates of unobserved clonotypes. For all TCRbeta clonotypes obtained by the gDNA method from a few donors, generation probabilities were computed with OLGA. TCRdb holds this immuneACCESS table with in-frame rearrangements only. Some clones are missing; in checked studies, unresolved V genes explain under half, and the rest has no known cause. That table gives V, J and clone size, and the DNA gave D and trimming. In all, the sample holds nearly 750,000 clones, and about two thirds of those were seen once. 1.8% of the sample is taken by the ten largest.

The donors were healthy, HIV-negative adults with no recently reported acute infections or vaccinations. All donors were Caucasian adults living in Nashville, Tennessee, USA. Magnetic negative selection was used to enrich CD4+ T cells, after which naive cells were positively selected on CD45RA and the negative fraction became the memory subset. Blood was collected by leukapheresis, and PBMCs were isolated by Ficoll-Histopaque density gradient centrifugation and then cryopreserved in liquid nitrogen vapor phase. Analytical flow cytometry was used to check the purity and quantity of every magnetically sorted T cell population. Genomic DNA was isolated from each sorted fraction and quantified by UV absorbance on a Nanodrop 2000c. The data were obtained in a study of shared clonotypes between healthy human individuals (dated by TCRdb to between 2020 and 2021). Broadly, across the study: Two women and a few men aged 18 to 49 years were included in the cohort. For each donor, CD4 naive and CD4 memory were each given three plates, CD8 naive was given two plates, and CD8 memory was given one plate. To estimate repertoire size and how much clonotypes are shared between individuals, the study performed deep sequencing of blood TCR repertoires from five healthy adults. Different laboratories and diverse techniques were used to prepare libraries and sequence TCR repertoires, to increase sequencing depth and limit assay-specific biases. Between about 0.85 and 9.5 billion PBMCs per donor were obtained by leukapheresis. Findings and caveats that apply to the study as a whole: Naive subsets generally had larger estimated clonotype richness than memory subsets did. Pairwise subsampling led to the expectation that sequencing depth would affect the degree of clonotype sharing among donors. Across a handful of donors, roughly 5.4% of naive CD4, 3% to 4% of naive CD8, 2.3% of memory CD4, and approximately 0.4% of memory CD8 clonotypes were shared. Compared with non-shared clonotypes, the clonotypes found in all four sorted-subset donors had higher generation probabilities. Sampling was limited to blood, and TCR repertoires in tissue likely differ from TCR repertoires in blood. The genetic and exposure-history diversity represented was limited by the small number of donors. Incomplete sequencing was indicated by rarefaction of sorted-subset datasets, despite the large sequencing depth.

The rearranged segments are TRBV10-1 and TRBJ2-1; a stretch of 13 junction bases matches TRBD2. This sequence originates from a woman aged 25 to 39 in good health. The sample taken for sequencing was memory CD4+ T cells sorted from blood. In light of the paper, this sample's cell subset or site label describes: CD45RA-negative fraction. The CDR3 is CASSEFLGTSGISHEQFF. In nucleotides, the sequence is TGCGCCAGCAGTGAGTTTTTAGGGACTAGCGGGATTAGCCATGAGCAGTTCTTC.